Listed below are T cell receptor beta chains from one sample, sequenced in a study of PD-L1 blockade in urothelial cancer. The assay was immunoSEQ multiplex PCR, and TCRdb's table has in-frame clones only and misses some. The profile covers tens of thousands of clones, with more than 75% appearing a single time and approximately 15% taken by the ten largest. Sequencing used PBMCs, obtained around atezolizumab (anti-PD-L1) treatment. The origin of the receptors is a man between 60 and 70 years old with urothelial cancer. The CDR3 runs from the conserved cysteine through the conserved F or W. D genes are given only for firm matches. Rows may omit the clone size; those that give it use once, few, many or a size class.

clone size | J gene | V gene | D gene | CDR3 DNA | CDR3 protein
. | TRBJ2-1 | TRBV7-2 | TRBD2 | TGTGCCAGCAGCTCCTTGGGGGGGAGGGCCGCGAATGAGCAGTTCTTC | CASSSLGGRAANEQFF
. | TRBJ2-7 | TRBV6-1 | . | TGTGCCAGCAGTTCGAGGTACGAGCAGTACTTC | CASSSRYEQYF
once | TRBJ2-2 | TRBV5-1 | TRBD1 | TGCGCCAGCAGCGGGACAGGGGGCAGTACCGGGGAGCTGTTTTTT | CASSGTGGSTGELFF
. | TRBJ1-5 | TRBV5-1 | . | TGCGCCAGCAGCCCGACCCCAGGGCTCCCGCCCCAGCATTTT | CASSPTPGLPPQHF
. | TRBJ2-1 | TRBV4-1 | . | TGCGCCAGCAGCCAAGGGGCCCAACTCAGCTCCTACAATGAGCAGTTCTTC | CASSQGAQLSSYNEQFF
. | TRBJ1-3 | TRBV11-3 | . | TGTGCCAGCAGCTTAAGGGGCTCGAGCTCTGGAAACACCATATATTTT | CASSLRGSSSGNTIYF
many | TRBJ2-1 | TRBV6-6 | TRBD1 | TGTGCCAGCAGTGCCGACAGGGGTGAGCAGTTCTTC | CASSADRGEQFF
. | TRBJ2-7 | TRBV4-1 | TRBD1 | TGCGCCAGCAGCACCGACAGGGCCTCCTACGAGCAGTACTTC | CASSTDRASYEQYF
. | TRBJ2-2 | TRBV7-7 | . | TGTGCTAGCAGCAGAGACACCGGGGAGCTGTTTTTT | CASSRDTGELFF
. | TRBJ2-7 | TRBV19 | . | TGTGCCAGTAGTATCGGGGGGCGCTTCGCCGAGCAGTACTTC | CASSIGGRFAEQYF
. | TRBJ1-2 | TRBV5-1 | . | TGCGCCAGCAGCTTGCTGTCATTTGGAGGGTTAGGAGAAGGCTACACCTTC | CASSLLSFGGLGEGYTF
. | TRBJ2-7 | TRBV5-4 | . | TGTGCCAGCAGCTCCCAAGGGGCCTCCTACGAGCAGTACTTC | CASSSQGASYEQYF
. | TRBJ1-4 | TRBV5-6 | . | TGTGCCAGCAGCTTGTCGGGGGCAACTAATGAAAAACTGTTTTTT | CASSLSGATNEKLFF
. | TRBJ1-1 | TRBV5-1 | . | TGCGCCAGCAGCCAACAGGGAAACACTGAAGCTTTCTTT | CASSQQGNTEAFF
. | TRBJ1-5 | TRBV28 | . | TGTGCCAGCAGTCTTTTACCTCAGGGTTCCAATCAGCCCCAGCATTTT | CASSLLPQGSNQPQHF
. | TRBJ1-6 | TRBV5-6 | TRBD1 | TGTGCCAGCAGTGGGACAGGGGCTCCACACTCCTATAATTCACCCCTCCACTTT | CASSGTGAPHSYNSPLHF
many | TRBJ1-1 | TRBV4-3 | . | TGCGCCAGCAGCCAAGATGGTTACGGGGATAGGAACACTGAAGCTTTCTTT | CASSQDGYGDRNTEAFF
. | TRBJ2-5 | TRBV6-1 | . | TGTGCCAGCAGGGCGGCGGGTGCAGAGACCCAGTACTTC | CASRAAGAETQYF
. | TRBJ2-2 | TRBV4-1 | . | TGCGCCAGCAGCCAAGGTGACGCCCTACGGGAGGAGCTGTTTTTT | CASSQGDALREELFF
few | TRBJ2-3 | TRBV18 | TRBD2 | TGTGCCAGCTCACCACCCGGGACTATGAAAGGGGATACGCAGTATTTT | CASSPPGTMKGDTQYF
. | TRBJ2-1 | TRBV6-5 | . | TGTGCCAGCAGGCGGACTGGCACCTACAATGAGCAGTTCTTC | CASRRTGTYNEQFF
once | TRBJ2-7 | TRBV5-1 | . | TGCGCCAGCAGCTTGGCTACTGAGACAGAGCAGTACTTC | CASSLATETEQYF
. | TRBJ2-7 | TRBV6-1 | TRBD1 | TGTGCCAGCAGTCCGGGACAGGGCTCCTACGAGCAGTACTTC | CASSPGQGSYEQYF
. | TRBJ2-5 | TRBV7-3 | TRBD1 | TGTGCCAGCAGCCCTCCGGGACAGAAAGAGACCCAGTACTTC | CASSPPGQKETQYF
. | TRBJ2-7 | TRBV6-5 | TRBD1 | TGTGCCAGCAGTTACTCGACGACAGGGGGTTCCTACGAGCAGTACTTC | CASSYSTTGGSYEQYF
. | TRBJ1-1 | TRBV5-1 | TRBD1 | TGCGCCAGCAGCCTCGACAGGGTTGGGGCCACTGAAGCTTTCTTT | CASSLDRVGATEAFF
. | TRBJ2-3 | TRBV30 | . | TGTGCCTGGAGCAGGGATCTTGCGGCCTATAGCACAGATACGCAGTATTTT | CAWSRDLAAYSTDTQYF
few | TRBJ2-5 | TRBV7-2 | TRBD2 | TGTGCCAGCAGCCTTAGCGGGAGGGGCCAAGAGACCCAGTACTTC | CASSLSGRGQETQYF
. | TRBJ1-2 | TRBV27 | . | TGTGCCAGCAGTTTACAGGGTTTTGGAGGCTACACCTTC | CASSLQGFGGYTF
. | TRBJ2-7 | TRBV10-3 | . | TGTGCCATCAGTGAGACAGCCTACGAGCAGTACTTC | CAISETAYEQYF
few | TRBJ2-7 | TRBV2 | . | TGTGCCAGCAGTGAAAACTATTCCACCGAGCAGTACTTC | CASSENYSTEQYF
once | TRBJ2-1 | TRBV27 | TRBD1 | TGTGCCAGCAGGGAACCGCCGGGACAGGGGGCGCATAGCTACAATGAGCAGTTCTTC | CASREPPGQGAHSYNEQFF
. | TRBJ1-1 | TRBV2 | . | TGTGCCAGCAGGCTTCAGGGCCCGAACACTGAAGCTTTCTTT | CASRLQGPNTEAFF
. | TRBJ2-7 | TRBV5-4 | . | TGTGCCACTCGACAGGAGTTTTTTTCCTACGAGCAGTACTTC | CATRQEFFSYEQYF
. | TRBJ1-1 | TRBV5-5 | . | TGTGCCAGCAACAGGGCCCCCAACACTGAAGCTTTCTTT | CASNRAPNTEAFF
. | TRBJ1-1 | TRBV14 | . | TGTGCCAGCAGTAAGGTGAAGGGGATGAACACTGAAGCTTTCTTT | CASSKVKGMNTEAFF
few | TRBJ2-1 | TRBV4-2 | . | TGTGCCAGCAGCCCGCTGGACAGTCAGATCGACAATGAGCAGTTCTTC | CASSPLDSQIDNEQFF
. | TRBJ2-1 | TRBV10-3 | . | TGTGCCACCAGCCGAGTGGATGAGCAGTTCTTC | CATSRVDEQFF
few | TRBJ2-2 | TRBV25-1 | . | TGTGCCAGCAGTGAATATGGGAGCACCGGGGAGCTGTTTTTT | CASSEYGSTGELFF
. | TRBJ2-5 | TRBV7-7 | . | TGTGCTAGCAGCTTTGGTCCGTCGTCGGGGGAGACCCAGTACTTC | CASSFGPSSGETQYF
few | TRBJ1-2 | TRBV6-1 | TRBD1 | TGTGCCAGCAGTGAAGTGGACAGGGTAGCTGGCTACACCTTC | CASSEVDRVAGYTF
. | TRBJ2-5 | TRBV30 | . | TGTGCCTGGAGGGGGGCTTCTCAGACCCAGTACTTC | CAWRGASQTQYF
. | TRBJ1-4 | TRBV6-5 | . | TGTGCCAGCAGTTACGGGCAGCTGAATGAAAAACTGTTTTTT | CASSYGQLNEKLFF